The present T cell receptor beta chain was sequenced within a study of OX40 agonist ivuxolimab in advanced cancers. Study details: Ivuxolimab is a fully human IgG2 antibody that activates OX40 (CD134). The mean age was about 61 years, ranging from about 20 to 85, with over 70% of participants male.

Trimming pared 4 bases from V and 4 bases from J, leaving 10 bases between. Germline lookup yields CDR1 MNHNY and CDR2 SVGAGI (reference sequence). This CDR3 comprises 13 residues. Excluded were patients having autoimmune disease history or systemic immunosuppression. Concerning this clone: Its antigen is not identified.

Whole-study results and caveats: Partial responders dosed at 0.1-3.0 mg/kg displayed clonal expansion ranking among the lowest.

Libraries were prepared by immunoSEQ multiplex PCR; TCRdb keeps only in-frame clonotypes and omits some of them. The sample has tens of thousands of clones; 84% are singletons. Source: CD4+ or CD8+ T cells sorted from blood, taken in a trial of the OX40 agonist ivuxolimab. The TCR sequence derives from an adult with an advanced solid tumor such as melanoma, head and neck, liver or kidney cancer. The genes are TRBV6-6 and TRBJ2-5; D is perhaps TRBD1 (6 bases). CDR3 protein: CASSSLGGETQYF. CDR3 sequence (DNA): TGTGCCAGCAGTTCGCTAGGGGGAGAGACCCAGTACTTC.